The source of this TCR beta chain is a study of naive and memory T cell subsets. CD4+ T cell IFNgamma after overnight CMV lysate exposure gave donor CMV status. An equimolar mix of two oligonucleotides served as the beta constant-region primer for TRBC1 and TRBC2. Nested alpha and beta constant-region primers with the SP2 primer drove four PCR rounds on ligated cDNA. A 12-nucleotide UMI and the SP2 primer were added to the cDNA 3' end by oligonucleotide ligation. TCRdb independently ran MiXCR on the UMI-ligation and nested PCR reads; one entry per CDR3 protein. The table lists approximately 150,000 distinct CDR3 sequences, approximately 20% of them singletons. A note on this clonotype: Its cognate antigen is unknown.

Study outcomes and limitations: In naive cells, over 95% of TCR sequences were seen only once. Naive and memory repertoire findings lacked a ground truth for validation. A few larger clonotypes appeared in naive repertoires, especially CD8, possibly memory cells re-expressing CD45RA.

The CDR3 spans 14 residues. Germline CDR1 is SEHNR and CDR2 is FQNEAQ (reference sequence). V shed 5 bases and J shed 0 bases, with 10 bases lying between them. Sequenced sample: naive CD8+ T cells from blood. The genes are TRBV7-9 and TRBJ2-5; no clear D gene. The sequence was collected from a human donor in good health. DNA of the CDR3: TGTGCCAGCAGCACAACCGGGTACCAAGAGACCCAGTACTTC. Translation: CASSTTGYQETQYF.